These 9 T cell receptor beta chains came from one sample sequenced in a study of cytomegalovirus exposure and HLA in healthy donors. PCR employed 60 Vbeta and 13 Jbeta primers. TCRdb's copy holds only in-frame clones and misses some; the assay was immunoSEQ multiplex PCR. In the table there are under 200,000 clones, about four fifths of which are singletons. The sequenced material came from PBMCs. All receptors come from a man aged 30 to 45 in good health and CMV-seronegative.

The V and J genes are TRBV7-8 and TRBJ2-5; 8 bases map to TRBD1. The J call may not be correct, given that the DNA end is closer to TRBJ2-7. The CDR3 sequence is 15 residues long. Germline V gives CDR1 SGHVS, CDR2 FQNEAQ. Written as DNA, the CDR3 is TGTGCCAGCAGCTTAGAGGGCAGGGGGCTTCACGAGCAGTACTTC. Its translation: CASSLEGRGLHEQYF.

The chain links TRBV4-2 to TRBJ1-4; D is undetermined. Germline CDR1 reads LGHNA; CDR2 reads YNFKEQ. The CDR3 has 16 amino acids. V dropped 0 bases and J dropped 6 bases, with 14 bases sitting between them. The CDR3 is CASSQDARGFDEKLFF. The CDR3 coding sequence is TGTGCCAGCAGCCAAGATGCGCGGGGTTTCGATGAAAAACTGTTTTTT.

V usage is TRBV5-1 and J usage is TRBJ2-7; D may be TRBD1 (6 bases). The CDR3 sequence is 14 residues long. Trimming took off 2 bases at V and 1 base at J, with 10 bases between the two ends. Germline V gene sequence: CDR1 SGHRS, CDR2 YFSETQ. The CDR3 DNA follows: TGCGCCAGCAGCTTATGGGACAATTCCTACGAGCAGTACTTC. Amino acids: CASSLWDNSYEQYF.

J is TRBJ2-1 and V is TRBV27; the D is unclear. Germline-derived CDR1 and CDR2 are MNHEY and SMNVEV (reference sequence). The length of the CDR3 is 15 residues. Trimming took off 3 bases at V and 4 bases at J, with 13 bases between the two ends. The CDR3 loop reads CASSLAENPYNEQFF. The DNA for the CDR3 is TGTGCCAGCAGTTTGGCGGAGAACCCTTACAATGAGCAGTTCTTC.

The V call is TRBV5-6, the J call TRBJ2-7, with 8 bases that match TRBD2. J gave up 5 bases and V 1 base, and 5 bases lay outside the gene matches. This CDR3 has 14 amino acids. The germline V gene encodes CDR1 SGHDT and CDR2 YYEEEE. The CDR3 DNA follows: TGTGCCAGCAGCTTGAGTGGACTAGCCCACGAGCAGTACTTC. Protein product: CASSLSGLAHEQYF.

The chain has TRBV28 and TRBJ1-2, with 9 bases lining up with TRBD1. The CDR3 is 15 amino acids. From germline, CDR1 is MDHEN and CDR2 SYDVKM. After removal of 2 bases from V and 8 bases from J, the junction contained 9 bases not matched to a gene. For the CDR3, the DNA is TGTGCCAGCAGTTTAGGGACAGGGAGGGCGGAGGGCTACACCTTC. Protein product: CASSLGTGRAEGYTF.

The V and J genes are TRBV11-2 and TRBJ2-1, with 8 bases that match TRBD2. Germline-derived CDR1 and CDR2 are SGHAT and FQNNGV. Losses at the gene ends were 2 bases for V and 8 bases for J; bases not matched to a gene: 8. The CDR3 is made up of 15 amino acids. The CDR3 DNA is TGTGCCAGCAGCTTAACTAGCGGTGAGGTCTATGAGCAGTTCTTC. It specifies CASSLTSGEVYEQFF.

The chain carries TRBV7-6 and TRBJ2-7; D may be TRBD1 (6 bases). Germline V gene data show CDR1 as SGHVS and CDR2 as FNYEAQ. V was trimmed by 5 bases and J by 5 bases, leaving 16 bases between them. CDR3 length equals 14 residues. In DNA, the CDR3 is TGTGCCAGCAGCCCTAGTACTACAGGGAACGAGCAGTACTTC. This gives the protein CASSPSTTGNEQYF.

The J gene is TRBJ2-3, the V gene TRBV4-2; a weak D match, TRBD2 (6 bases). Germline values: CDR1 LGHNA, CDR2 YNFKEQ. This CDR3 contains 16 residues. Trimming took off 1 base at V and 1 base at J, with 12 bases between the two ends. The CDR3 protein is CASSQGVAGRTDTQYF. Here the CDR3 DNA reads TGTGCCAGCAGCCAAGGCGTTGCGGGACGCACAGATACGCAGTATTTT.